These 25 T cell receptor beta chains originate from one sample sequenced in a study of T cell repertoires in cytomegalovirus infection. TCRdb re-called the reads with MiXCR, one entry per CDR3 protein. The sample contains roughly 730,000 distinct CDR3 sequences, roughly 30% of which appear only once. These receptors' antigens are unknown. The sample here was cultured PBMCs, taken from culture after CMV antigen stimulation. These receptors came from a human donor in good health (CMV status not recorded). Some clones in this sample may be carry-over from other donors' samples.

The V gene is TRBV29-1, the J gene TRBJ1-5; 9 bases fit TRBD1. The germline V gene has CDR1 SQVTM and CDR2 ANQGSEA. The V and J ends lost 7 bases and 6 bases, in that order; junction bases with no gene match: 10. The CDR3 is 14 residues long. The chain's CDR3 is CSASTGGAGQPQHF. The CDR3 DNA follows: TGCAGCGCCTCAACAGGGGGCGCGGGTCAGCCCCAGCATTTT. Looking up the rest from reference TRBV29-1 and TRBJ1-5 gives the full variable domain: SAVISQKPSRDICQRGTSLTIQCQVDSQVTMMFWYRQQPGQSLTLIATANQGSEATYESGFVIDKFPISRPNLTFSTLTVSNMSPEDSSIYLCSASTGGAGQPQHFGDGTRLSIL.

There are a few counts of this clonotype. The chain employs TRBV10-3 and TRBJ1-1, with D possibly matching TRBD1 (6 bases). Between the trimmed V and J ends, which lost 3 bases and 6 bases, there was a span of 23 bases. The CDR3 extends over 17 amino acids. Germline V gene lookup returns CDR1 ENHRY and CDR2 SYGVKD. CDR3 sequence (DNA): TGTGCCATCAGTGATCAGACAGGTCGGACTACCGGGGCTGAAGCTTTCTTT. It yields the protein CAISDQTGRTTGAEAFF.

This clonotype was recorded a few times. This chain connects TRBV10-2 to TRBJ2-3; 7 bases line up with TRBD2. V shed 6 bases, J shed 2 bases, and the junction held 5 bases outside the gene matches. This CDR3 comprises 14 residues. Germline V gives CDR1 WSHSY, CDR2 SAAADI. CDR3 region: CASRSGTSTDTQYF. In DNA, the CDR3 is TGCGCCAGCAGAAGCGGGACCTCCACAGATACGCAGTATTTT.

This clonotype was found a few times. The chain uses TRBV19 and TRBJ2-1; 7 bases fit TRBD2. The CDR3 covers 14 residues. Trimming removed 3 bases from V and 6 bases from J; junction bases left unmatched: 5. Germline CDR1 and CDR2: LNHDA and SQIVND (reference sequence). The CDR3: CASSISTSSNEQFF. DNA of the CDR3: TGTGCCAGTAGTATTTCGACTAGCAGCAATGAGCAGTTCTTC.

CDR3 nucleotide sequence: TGTGCCAGTAGTATCCTCCCAGGGGGTCGGGCCAAAAACATTCAGTACTTC. Protein product: CASSILPGGRAKNIQYF. The chain recombines TRBV19 with TRBJ2-4, with 7 bases fitting TRBD1. CDR1 is LNHDA, CDR2 SQIVND, per germline (reference sequence). The CDR3 loop spans 17 amino acids. J gave up 1 base and V 3 bases, and 9 bases lay outside the gene matches.

This chain links TRBV27 with TRBJ1-4; no clear D. The CDR3 is made up of 15 amino acids. Germline-derived CDR1 and CDR2 are MNHEY and SMNVEV (reference sequence). Trimming removed 6 bases at V and 4 bases at J, with 15 bases between. The CDR3 loop is CASSRVKALNEKLFF. The CDR3 nucleotides are TGTGCCAGCAGCCGAGTGAAGGCCCTTAATGAAAAACTGTTTTTT.

J is TRBJ1-2 and V is TRBV4-1; tentative D call: TRBD1 (5 bases). The germline gives CDR1 MGHRA, CDR2 YSYEKL. Trimming left V 8 bases short and J 4 bases short, with 20 bases between. The CDR3 runs to 15 residues. The CDR3 DNA follows: TGCGCCAGCGCCCCCGGGGCAGCACGTACCTATGGCTACACCTTC. This gives the protein CASAPGAARTYGYTF.

This clonotype was seen only a few times. CDR3 sequence (DNA): TGTGCCAGCAGCTTGTCGGGGAGTCGGTCAACAAGAAATGAGCAGTTCTTC. The encoded protein is CASSLSGSRSTRNEQFF. V gene TRBV5-6 combines with J gene TRBJ2-1; D is perhaps TRBD2 (5 bases). Germline V CDR1 and CDR2: SGHDT, YYEEEE. V lost 1 base and J 7 bases, leaving 21 bases between the germline ends. The CDR3 contains 17 residues. Using reference TRBV5-6 and TRBJ2-1 for the parts outside the CDR3, the full variable domain is DAGVTQSPTHLIKTRGQQVTLRCSPKSGHDTVSWYQQALGQGPQFIFQYYEEEERQRGNFPDRFSGHQFPNYSSELNVNALLLGDSALYLCASSLSGSRSTRNEQFFGPGTRLTVL.

This clonotype occurred a few times. V usage is TRBV7-9 and J usage is TRBJ2-1; 14 bases fit TRBD2. V was clipped by 3 bases and J by 9 bases; unmatched bases: 7. The CDR3 runs 16 residues. Germline CDR1 reads SEHNR; CDR2 reads FQNEAQ (reference sequence). CDR3: CASSLGTSGSPGEQFF. CDR3 sequence (DNA): TGTGCCAGCAGCTTGGGGACTAGCGGGAGTCCCGGTGAGCAGTTCTTC.

This clonotype came up many times. The J gene is TRBJ2-3, the V gene TRBV7-2, with D perhaps matching TRBD1 or TRBD2 (5 bases each). Trimming removed 8 bases from V and 0 bases from J, with 12 bases in between. The CDR3 is 14 residues long. Germline V gene lookup returns CDR1 SGHTA and CDR2 FQGNSA. CDR3 nucleotide sequence: TGTGCCAGCCATGGTTGGGACAGCACAGATACGCAGTATTTT. This sequence encodes CASHGWDSTDTQYF.

The chain joins TRBV5-4 to TRBJ1-6; possibly TRBD1 for D (5 bases). In germline, CDR1 is SGHNT, CDR2 YYREEE (reference sequence). The CDR3 runs 15 residues. V was clipped by 3 bases and J by 10 bases, with 17 bases between them. CDR3 bases: TGTGCCAGCAGCTCATTCGGGGGTCGGGCCTCACCCCTCCACTTT. Protein sequence: CASSSFGGRASPLHF.

J is TRBJ1-2 and V is TRBV5-1; D gene unclear. In germline, CDR1 is SGHRS, CDR2 YFSETQ. V shed 5 bases and J shed 4 bases, with 12 bases lying between them. The CDR3 has 13 residues. The CDR3 region has the DNA TGCGCCAGCAGTCGGGGTAGCTCCTATGGCTACACCTTC. It encodes CASSRGSSYGYTF. The whole variable domain, remainder taken from reference TRBV5-1 and TRBJ1-2, is KAGVTQTPRYLIKTRGQQVTLSCSPISGHRSVSWYQQTPGQGLQFLFEYFSETQRNKGNFPGRFSGRQFSNSRSEMNVSTLELGDSALYLCASSRGSSYGYTFGSGTRLTVV.

The chain has TRBV6-6 and TRBJ2-1; TRBD1 or TRBD2 may be the D gene (5 bases each). Germline lookup yields CDR1 MNHNY and CDR2 SVGAGI (reference sequence). This CDR3 is 15 amino acids long. V lost 7 bases to trimming and J lost 3 bases, with 16 bases between them. CDR3 residues: CASTDGAAGYNEQFF. In DNA, the CDR3 is TGTGCCAGCACTGACGGGGCGGCGGGCTACAATGAGCAGTTCTTC.

This clonotype appeared a few times. The chain recombines TRBV7-9 with TRBJ1-4, with D uncertain. The CDR3 runs to 14 residues. From germline, CDR1 is SEHNR and CDR2 FQNEAQ (reference sequence). Trimming cost V 5 bases and J 11 bases, with 18 bases left between them. CDR3 DNA: TGTGCCAGCAGCCCCCCAGAGGACGGAGCGAAACTGTTTTTT. This encodes CASSPPEDGAKLFF.

This clonotype has only a few counts. DNA for the CDR3: TGTGCCAGCAGTTCAAAGACTAGCACCACAGATACGCAGTATTTT. Translation: CASSSKTSTTDTQYF. The V gene is TRBV7-2, the J gene TRBJ2-3; 7 nucleotides agree with TRBD2. V shed 6 bases, J shed 2 bases, and the junction held 8 bases outside the gene matches. Germline V gives CDR1 SGHTA, CDR2 FQGNSA. The CDR3 runs 15 residues.

This clonotype showed up just a few times. The chain carries TRBV5-4 and TRBJ1-1; D ambiguous. V gave up 4 bases and J gave up 5 bases, with 15 bases separating them. The CDR3 runs 14 residues. CDR1 and CDR2 (germline): SGHNT, YYREEE (reference sequence). CDR3 sequence (DNA): TGTGCCAGCAGCCCCATCAACTTACCGACTGAAGCTTTCTTT. Protein sequence: CASSPINLPTEAFF.

The rearrangement uses TRBV2 and TRBJ2-7; D perhaps matches TRBD2 (6 bases). Trimming removed 6 bases at V and 8 bases at J, with 17 bases between. This CDR3 is built from 13 residues. In germline, CDR1 is SNHLY, CDR2 FYNNEI. This CDR3 reads CASRGDWGEKQYF. CDR3 nucleotide sequence: TGTGCCAGCAGGGGTGACTGGGGGGAGAAGCAGTACTTC.

J is TRBJ2-5 and V is TRBV7-9, with D tentatively TRBD1 (6 bases). CDR1 is SEHNR, CDR2 FQNEAQ, per germline (reference sequence). This CDR3 comprises 14 residues. The V end lost 2 bases, the J end lost 4 bases, and 11 bases lay between the germline ends. The CDR3 DNA is TGTGCCAGCAGCTTATGGGACATGGCAGAGACCCAGTACTTC. Translated: CASSLWDMAETQYF.

The rearrangement joins TRBV2 to TRBJ2-3; 11 bases match TRBD2. J gave up 5 bases and V 7 bases, and 5 bases lay outside the gene matches. The CDR3 consists of 14 residues. The germline V gene encodes CDR1 SNHLY and CDR2 FYNNEI. CDR3 sequence reads: CASKVLAGEDTQYF. CDR3 nucleotides: TGTGCCAGCAAGGTACTAGCGGGAGAAGATACGCAGTATTTT.

This clonotype showed up just a few times. The genes are TRBV12-3 or TRBV12-4 and TRBJ2-7; maybe TRBD1 (6 bases). The V and J ends lost 6 bases and 3 bases respectively, with 15 bases between them. The CDR3 has 14 amino acids. The CDR3 DNA reads TGTGCCAGCAGCCGGTGGGGGCAGGACTACGAGCAGTACTTC. It yields the protein CASSRWGQDYEQYF.

The gene calls are TRBV5-1 and TRBJ2-1; D is uncertain. The germline gives CDR1 SGHRS, CDR2 YFSETQ. V gave up 1 base and J gave up 0 bases, with 11 bases separating them. The CDR3 consists of 16 residues. The CDR3 here is CASSLTPASSYNEQFF. The CDR3 nucleotides read TGCGCCAGCAGCTTGACCCCAGCTAGCTCCTACAATGAGCAGTTCTTC. Combining the CDR3 with reference TRBV5-1 and TRBJ2-1 gives the whole variable domain KAGVTQTPRYLIKTRGQQVTLSCSPISGHRSVSWYQQTPGQGLQFLFEYFSETQRNKGNFPGRFSGRQFSNSRSEMNVSTLELGDSALYLCASSLTPASSYNEQFFGPGTRLTVL.

The gene calls are TRBV20-1 and TRBJ2-1, with D possibly being TRBD2 (6 bases). V was clipped by 0 bases and J by 0 bases, with 15 bases between them. CDR3 size: 17 residues. The germline CDR1 and CDR2 sequences are DFQATT and SNEGSKA (reference sequence). CDR3 DNA sequence: TGCAGTGCTAGAGATCACGTCCGGGACTTCTCCTACAATGAGCAGTTCTTC. Translated, it gives CSARDHVRDFSYNEQFF.

V gene TRBV5-1 combines with J gene TRBJ2-5; 8 nucleotides align to TRBD1. J gave up 4 bases and V 2 bases, and 4 bases lay outside the gene matches. The V gene's germline CDR1 is SGHRS and CDR2 YFSETQ. The CDR3 covers 14 residues. The CDR3 DNA sequence: TGCGCCAGCAGCTTCAGGGGGCAATTAGAGACCCAGTACTTC. As protein: CASSFRGQLETQYF.

The rearrangement uses TRBV4-2 and TRBJ1-5, with a weak D call TRBD1 (6 bases). This CDR3 has 15 residues. Trimming stripped 3 bases from V and 1 base from J, with 10 bases between. CDR1 is LGHNA and CDR2 is YNFKEQ in the germline V gene. CDR3 nucleotides: TGTGCCAGCAGCCAGACCGACAGGAGCAATCAGCCCCAGCATTTT. Translation: CASSQTDRSNQPQHF.

The chain uses TRBV19 and TRBJ1-1; the D is unclear. This CDR3 has 9 amino acids. Germline V CDR1 and CDR2: LNHDA, SQIVND (reference sequence). The V end lost 7 bases, the J end lost 8 bases, and 5 bases lay between the germline ends. The CDR3 DNA sequence: TGTGCCAGTAACTTAGAAGCTTTCTTT. This encodes CASNLEAFF.